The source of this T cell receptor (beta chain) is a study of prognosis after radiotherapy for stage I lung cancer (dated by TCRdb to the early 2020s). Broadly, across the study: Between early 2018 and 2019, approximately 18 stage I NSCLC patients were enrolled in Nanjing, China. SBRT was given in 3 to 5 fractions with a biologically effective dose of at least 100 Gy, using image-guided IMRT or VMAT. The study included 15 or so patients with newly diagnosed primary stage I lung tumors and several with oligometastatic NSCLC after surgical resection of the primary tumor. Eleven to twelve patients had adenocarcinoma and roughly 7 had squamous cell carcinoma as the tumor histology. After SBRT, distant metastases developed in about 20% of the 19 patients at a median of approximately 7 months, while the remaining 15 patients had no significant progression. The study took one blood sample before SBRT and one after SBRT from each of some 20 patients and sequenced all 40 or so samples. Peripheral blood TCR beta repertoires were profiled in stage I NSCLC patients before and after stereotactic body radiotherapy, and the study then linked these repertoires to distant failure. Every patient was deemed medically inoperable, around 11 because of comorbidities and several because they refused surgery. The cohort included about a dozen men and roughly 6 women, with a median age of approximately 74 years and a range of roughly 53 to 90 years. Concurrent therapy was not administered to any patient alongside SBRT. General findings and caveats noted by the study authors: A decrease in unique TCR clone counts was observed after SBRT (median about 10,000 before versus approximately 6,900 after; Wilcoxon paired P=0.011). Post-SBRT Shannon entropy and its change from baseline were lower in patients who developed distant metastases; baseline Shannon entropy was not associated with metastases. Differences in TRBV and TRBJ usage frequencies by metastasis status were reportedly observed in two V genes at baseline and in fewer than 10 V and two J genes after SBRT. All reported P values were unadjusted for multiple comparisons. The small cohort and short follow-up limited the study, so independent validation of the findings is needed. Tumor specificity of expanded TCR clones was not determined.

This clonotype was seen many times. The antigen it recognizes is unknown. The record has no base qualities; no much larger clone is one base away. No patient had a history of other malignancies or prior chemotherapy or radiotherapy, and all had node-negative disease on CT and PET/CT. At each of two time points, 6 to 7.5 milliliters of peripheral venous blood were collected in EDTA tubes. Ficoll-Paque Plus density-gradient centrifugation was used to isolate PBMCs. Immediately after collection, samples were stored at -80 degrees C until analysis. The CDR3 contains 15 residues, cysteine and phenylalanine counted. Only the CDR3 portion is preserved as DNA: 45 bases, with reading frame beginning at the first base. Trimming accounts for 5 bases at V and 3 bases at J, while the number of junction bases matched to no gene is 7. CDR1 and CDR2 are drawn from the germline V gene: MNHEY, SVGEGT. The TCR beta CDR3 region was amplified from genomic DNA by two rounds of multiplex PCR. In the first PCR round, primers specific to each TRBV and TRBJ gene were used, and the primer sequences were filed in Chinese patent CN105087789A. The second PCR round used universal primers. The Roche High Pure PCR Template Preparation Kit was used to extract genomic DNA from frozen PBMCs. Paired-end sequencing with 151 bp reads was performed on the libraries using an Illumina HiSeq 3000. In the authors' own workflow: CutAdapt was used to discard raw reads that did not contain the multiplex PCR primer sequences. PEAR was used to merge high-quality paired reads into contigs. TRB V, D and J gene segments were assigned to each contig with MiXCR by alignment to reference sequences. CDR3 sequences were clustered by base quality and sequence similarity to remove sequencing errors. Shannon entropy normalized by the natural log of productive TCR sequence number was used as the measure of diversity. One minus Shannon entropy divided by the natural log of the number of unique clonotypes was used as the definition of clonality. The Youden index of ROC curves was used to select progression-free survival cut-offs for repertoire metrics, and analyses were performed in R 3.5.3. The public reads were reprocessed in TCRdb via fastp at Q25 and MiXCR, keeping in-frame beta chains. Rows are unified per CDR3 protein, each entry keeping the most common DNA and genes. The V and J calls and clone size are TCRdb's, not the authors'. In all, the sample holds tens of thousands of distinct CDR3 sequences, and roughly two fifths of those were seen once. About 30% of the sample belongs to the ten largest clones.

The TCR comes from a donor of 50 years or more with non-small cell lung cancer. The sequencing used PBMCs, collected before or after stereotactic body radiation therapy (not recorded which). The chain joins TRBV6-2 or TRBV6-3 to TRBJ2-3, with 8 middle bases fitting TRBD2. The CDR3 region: CASSLSGVATDTQYF. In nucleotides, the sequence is TGTGCCAGCAGTCTTAGCGGGGTAGCAACAGATACGCAGTATTTT.